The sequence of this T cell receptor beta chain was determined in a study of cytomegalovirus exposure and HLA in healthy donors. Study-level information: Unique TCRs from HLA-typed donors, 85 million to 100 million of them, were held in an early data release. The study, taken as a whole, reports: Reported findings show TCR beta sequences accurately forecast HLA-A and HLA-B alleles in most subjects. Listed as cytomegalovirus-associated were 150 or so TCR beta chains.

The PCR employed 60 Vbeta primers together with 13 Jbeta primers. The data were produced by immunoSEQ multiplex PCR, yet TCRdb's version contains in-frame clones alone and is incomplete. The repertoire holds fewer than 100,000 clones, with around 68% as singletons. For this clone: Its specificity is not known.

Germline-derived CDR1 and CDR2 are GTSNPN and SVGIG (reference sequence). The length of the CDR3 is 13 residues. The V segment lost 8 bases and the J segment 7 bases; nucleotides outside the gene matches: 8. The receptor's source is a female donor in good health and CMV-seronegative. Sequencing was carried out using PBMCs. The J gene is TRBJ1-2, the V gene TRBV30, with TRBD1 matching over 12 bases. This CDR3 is CANTGTGGSGYTF. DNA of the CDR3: TGTGCCAACACCGGGACAGGGGGCTCTGGCTACACCTTC. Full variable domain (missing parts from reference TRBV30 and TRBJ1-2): SQTIHQWPATLVQPVGSPLSLECTVEGTSNPNLYWYRQAAGRGLQLLFYSVGIGQISSEVPQNLSASRPQDRQFILSSKKLLLSDSGFYLCANTGTGGSGYTFGSGTRLTVV.